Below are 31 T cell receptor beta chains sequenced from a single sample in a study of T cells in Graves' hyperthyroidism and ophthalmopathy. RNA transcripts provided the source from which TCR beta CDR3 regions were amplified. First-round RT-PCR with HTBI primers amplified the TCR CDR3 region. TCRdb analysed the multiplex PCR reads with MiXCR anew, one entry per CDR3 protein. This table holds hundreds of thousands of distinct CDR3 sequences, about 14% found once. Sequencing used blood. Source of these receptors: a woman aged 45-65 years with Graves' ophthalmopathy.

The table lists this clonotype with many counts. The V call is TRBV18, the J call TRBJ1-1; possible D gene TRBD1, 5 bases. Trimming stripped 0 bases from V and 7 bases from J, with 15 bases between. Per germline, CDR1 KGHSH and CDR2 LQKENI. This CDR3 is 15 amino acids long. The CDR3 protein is CASSPPSARASEAFF. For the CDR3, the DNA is TGTGCCAGCTCACCACCGTCGGCCAGGGCTAGTGAAGCTTTCTTT.

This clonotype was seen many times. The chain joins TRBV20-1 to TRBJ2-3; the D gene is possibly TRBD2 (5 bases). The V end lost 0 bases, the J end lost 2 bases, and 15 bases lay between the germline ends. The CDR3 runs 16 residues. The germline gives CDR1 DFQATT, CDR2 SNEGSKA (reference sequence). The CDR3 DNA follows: TGCAGTGCTAGAGAAAGGGTGGCGGGCCACACAGATACGCAGTATTTT. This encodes CSARERVAGHTDTQYF.

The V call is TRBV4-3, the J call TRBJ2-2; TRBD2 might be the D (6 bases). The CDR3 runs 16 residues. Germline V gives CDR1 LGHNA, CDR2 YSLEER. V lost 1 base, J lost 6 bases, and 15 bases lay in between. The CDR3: CASSQVGGPTAGELFF. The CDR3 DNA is TGCGCCAGCAGCCAAGTCGGGGGACCCACGGCCGGGGAGCTGTTTTTT.

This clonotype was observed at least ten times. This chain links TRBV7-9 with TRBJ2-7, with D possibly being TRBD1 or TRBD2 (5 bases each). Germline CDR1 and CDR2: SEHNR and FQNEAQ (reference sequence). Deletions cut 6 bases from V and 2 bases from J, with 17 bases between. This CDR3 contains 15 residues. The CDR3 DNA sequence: TGTGCCAGCAGTACGACCGGGACGGAAGCCTACGAGCAGTACTTC. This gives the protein CASSTTGTEAYEQYF. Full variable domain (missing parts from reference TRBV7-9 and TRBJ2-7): DTGVSQNPRHKITKRGQNVTFRCDPISEHNRLYWYRQTLGQGPEFLTYFQNEAQLEKSRLLSDRFSAERPKGSFSTLEIQRTEQGDSAMYLCASSTTGTEAYEQYFGPGTRLTVT.

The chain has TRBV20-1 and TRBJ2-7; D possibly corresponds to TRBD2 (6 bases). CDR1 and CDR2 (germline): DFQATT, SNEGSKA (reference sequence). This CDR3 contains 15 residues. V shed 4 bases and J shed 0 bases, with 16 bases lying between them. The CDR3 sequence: CSANEFSGSSYEQYF. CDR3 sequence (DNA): TGCAGTGCTAACGAGTTTAGCGGAAGCTCCTACGAGCAGTACTTC.

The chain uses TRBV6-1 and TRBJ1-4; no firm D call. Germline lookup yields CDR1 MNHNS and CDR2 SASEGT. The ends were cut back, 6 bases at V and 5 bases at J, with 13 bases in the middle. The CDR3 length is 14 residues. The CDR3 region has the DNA TGTGCCAGCAGCCCTGGACGACCAAATGAAAAACTGTTTTTT. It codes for CASSPGRPNEKLFF.

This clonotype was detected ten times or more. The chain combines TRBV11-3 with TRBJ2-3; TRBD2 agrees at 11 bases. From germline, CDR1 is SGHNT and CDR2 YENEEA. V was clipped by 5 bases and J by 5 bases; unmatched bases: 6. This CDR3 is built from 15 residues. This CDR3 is CASSKLAGVLDTQYF. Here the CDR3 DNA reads TGTGCCAGCAGCAAACTAGCGGGAGTGTTAGATACGCAGTATTTT. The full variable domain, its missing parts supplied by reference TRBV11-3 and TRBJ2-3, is EAGVVQSPRYKIIEKKQPVAFWCNPISGHNTLYWYLQNLGQGPELLIRYENEEAVDDSQLPKDRFSAERLKGVDSTLKIQPAELGDSAVYLCASSKLAGVLDTQYFGPGTRLTVL.

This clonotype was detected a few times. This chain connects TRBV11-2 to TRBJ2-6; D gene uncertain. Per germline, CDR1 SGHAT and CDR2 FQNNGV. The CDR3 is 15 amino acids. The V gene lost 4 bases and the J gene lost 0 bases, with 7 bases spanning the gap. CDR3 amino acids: CASSSWDSGANVLTF. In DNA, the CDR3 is TGTGCCAGCAGCTCCTGGGACTCTGGGGCCAACGTCCTGACTTTC. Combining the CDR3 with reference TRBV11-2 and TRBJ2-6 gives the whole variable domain EAGVAQSPRYKIIEKRQSVAFWCNPISGHATLYWYQQILGQGPKLLIQFQNNGVVDDSQLPKDRFSAERLKGVDSTLKIQPAKLEDSAVYLCASSSWDSGANVLTFGAGSRLTVL.

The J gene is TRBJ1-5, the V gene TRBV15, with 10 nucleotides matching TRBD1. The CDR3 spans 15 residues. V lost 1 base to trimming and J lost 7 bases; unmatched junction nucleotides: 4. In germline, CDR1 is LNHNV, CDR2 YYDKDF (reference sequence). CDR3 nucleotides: TGTGCCACCAGCAGAGGGGACAGGGGAGGGCAGCCCCAGCATTTT. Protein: CATSRGDRGGQPQHF. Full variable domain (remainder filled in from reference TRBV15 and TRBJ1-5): DAMVIQNPRYQVTQFGKPVTLSCSQTLNHNVMYWYQQKSSQAPKLLFHYYDKDFNNEADTPDNFQSRRPNTSFCFLDIRSPGLGDTAMYLCATSRGDRGGQPQHFGDGTRLSIL.

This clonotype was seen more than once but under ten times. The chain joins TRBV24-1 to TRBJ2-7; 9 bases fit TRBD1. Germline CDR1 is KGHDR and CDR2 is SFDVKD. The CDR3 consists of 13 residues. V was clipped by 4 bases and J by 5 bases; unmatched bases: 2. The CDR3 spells CATSEGDRDEQYF. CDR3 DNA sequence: TGTGCCACCAGTGAAGGGGACAGGGACGAGCAGTACTTC.

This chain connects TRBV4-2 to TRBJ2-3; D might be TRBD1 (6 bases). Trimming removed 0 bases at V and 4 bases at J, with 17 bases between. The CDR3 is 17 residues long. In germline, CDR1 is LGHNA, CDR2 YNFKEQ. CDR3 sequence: CASSQDLTGKTADTQYF. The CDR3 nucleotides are TGTGCCAGCAGCCAAGATCTTACAGGGAAAACCGCAGATACGCAGTATTTT.

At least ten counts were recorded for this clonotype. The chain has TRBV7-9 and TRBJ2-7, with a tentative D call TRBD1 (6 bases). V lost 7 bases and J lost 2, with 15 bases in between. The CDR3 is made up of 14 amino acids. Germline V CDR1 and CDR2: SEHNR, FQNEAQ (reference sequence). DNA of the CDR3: TGTGCCAGCACCGAGCCACAGGGTCCCTACGAGCAGTACTTC. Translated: CASTEPQGPYEQYF.

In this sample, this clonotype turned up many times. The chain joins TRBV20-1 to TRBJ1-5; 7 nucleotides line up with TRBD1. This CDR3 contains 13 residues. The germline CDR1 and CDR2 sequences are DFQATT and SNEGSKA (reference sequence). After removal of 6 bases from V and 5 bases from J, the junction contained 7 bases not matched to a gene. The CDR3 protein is CSAGGTDHQPQHF. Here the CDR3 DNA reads TGCAGTGCGGGGGGGACAGACCATCAGCCCCAGCATTTT.

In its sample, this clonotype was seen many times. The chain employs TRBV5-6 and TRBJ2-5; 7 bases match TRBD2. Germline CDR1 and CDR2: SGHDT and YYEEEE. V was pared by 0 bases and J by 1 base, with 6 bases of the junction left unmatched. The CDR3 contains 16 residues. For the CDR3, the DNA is TGTGCCAGCAGCTTGGAGTCTAGCGGTAGCCAAGAGACCCAGTACTTC. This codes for CASSLESSGSQETQYF.

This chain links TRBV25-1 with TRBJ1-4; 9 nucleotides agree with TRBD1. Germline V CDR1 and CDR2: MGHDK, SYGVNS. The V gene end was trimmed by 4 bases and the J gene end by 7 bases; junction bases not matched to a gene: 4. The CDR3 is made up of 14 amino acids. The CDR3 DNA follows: TGTGCCAGCAGTGTACAGGGGGCGGGTGAAAAACTGTTTTTT. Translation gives CASSVQGAGEKLFF.

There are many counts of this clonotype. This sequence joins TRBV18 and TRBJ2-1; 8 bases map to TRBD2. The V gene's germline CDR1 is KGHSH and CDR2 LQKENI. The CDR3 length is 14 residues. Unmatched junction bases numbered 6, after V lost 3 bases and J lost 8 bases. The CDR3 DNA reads TGTGCCAGCTCACCGTTTGCTAGCGGGCATGAGCAGTTCTTC. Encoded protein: CASSPFASGHEQFF.

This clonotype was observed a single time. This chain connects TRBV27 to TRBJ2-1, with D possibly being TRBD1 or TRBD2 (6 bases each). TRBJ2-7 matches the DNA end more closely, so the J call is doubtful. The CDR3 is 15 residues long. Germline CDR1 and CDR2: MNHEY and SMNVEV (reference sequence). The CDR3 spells CASSWDTSSYNEQYF. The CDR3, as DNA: TGTGCCAGCAGCTGGGACACTAGCTCCTACAATGAGCAGTACTTC.

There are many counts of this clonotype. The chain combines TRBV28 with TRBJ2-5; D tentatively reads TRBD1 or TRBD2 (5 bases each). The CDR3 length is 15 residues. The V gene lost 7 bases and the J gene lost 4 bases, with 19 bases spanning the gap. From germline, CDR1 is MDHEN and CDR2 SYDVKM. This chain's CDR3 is CASKGLAEALETQYF. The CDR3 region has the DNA TGTGCCAGCAAGGGGCTCGCGGAGGCTTTAGAGACCCAGTACTTC.

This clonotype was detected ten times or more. CDR3 nucleotide sequence: TGTGCCAGCAGTTTAGTGCGTGGGCAGGGTAATTCACCCCTCCACTTT. This translates into CASSLVRGQGNSPLHF. This chain links TRBV28 with TRBJ1-6, with D possibly being TRBD1 (5 bases). Trimming removed 2 bases from V and 6 bases from J, with 14 bases in between. The CDR3 length is 16 residues. CDR1 and CDR2 from the germline V gene are MDHEN and SYDVKM.

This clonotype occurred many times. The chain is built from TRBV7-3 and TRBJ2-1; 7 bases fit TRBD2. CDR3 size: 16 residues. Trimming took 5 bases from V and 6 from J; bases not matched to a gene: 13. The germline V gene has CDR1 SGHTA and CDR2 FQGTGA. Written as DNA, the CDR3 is TGTGCCAGCAGCGTCACGCCGGGACTACTGGCCAATGAGCAGTTCTTC. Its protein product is CASSVTPGLLANEQFF.

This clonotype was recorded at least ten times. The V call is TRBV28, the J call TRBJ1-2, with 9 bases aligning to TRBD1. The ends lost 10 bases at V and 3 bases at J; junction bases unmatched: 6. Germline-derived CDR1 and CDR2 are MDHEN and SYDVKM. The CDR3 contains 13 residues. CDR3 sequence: CAITGGGHYGYTF. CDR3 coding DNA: TGTGCCATCACAGGGGGCGGGCACTATGGCTACACCTTC.

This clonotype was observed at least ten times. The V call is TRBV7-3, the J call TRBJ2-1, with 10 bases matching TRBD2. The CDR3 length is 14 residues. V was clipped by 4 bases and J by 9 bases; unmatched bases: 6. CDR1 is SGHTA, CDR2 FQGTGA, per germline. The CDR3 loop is CASSSSSGSSEQFF. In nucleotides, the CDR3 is TGTGCCAGCAGCTCTTCTAGCGGGAGCAGTGAGCAGTTCTTC.

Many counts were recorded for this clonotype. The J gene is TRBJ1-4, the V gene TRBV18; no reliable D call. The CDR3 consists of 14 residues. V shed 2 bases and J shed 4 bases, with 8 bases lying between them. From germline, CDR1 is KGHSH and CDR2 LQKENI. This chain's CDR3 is CASSPVTGNEKLFF. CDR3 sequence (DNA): TGTGCCAGCTCACCAGTGACCGGTAATGAAAAACTGTTTTTT.

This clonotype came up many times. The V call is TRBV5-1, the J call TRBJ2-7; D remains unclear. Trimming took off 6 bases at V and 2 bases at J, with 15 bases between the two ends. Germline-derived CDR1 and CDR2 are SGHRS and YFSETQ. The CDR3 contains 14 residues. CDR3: CASTHSGPTYEQYF. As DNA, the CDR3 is TGCGCCAGCACCCACTCCGGGCCTACCTACGAGCAGTACTTC.

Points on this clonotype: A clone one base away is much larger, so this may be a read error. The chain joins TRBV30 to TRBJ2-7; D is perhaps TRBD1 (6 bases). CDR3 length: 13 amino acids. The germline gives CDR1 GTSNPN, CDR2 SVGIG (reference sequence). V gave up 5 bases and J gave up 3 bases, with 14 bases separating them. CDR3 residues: CAWGDKLYYEQYF. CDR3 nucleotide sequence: TGTGCCTGGGGGGACAAGTTGTACTACGAGCAGTACTTC.

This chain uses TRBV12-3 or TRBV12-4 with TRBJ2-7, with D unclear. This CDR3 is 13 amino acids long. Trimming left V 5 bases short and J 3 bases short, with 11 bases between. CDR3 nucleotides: TGTGCCAGCAGTCCATCCACGGTCTACGAGCAGTACTTC. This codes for CASSPSTVYEQYF.

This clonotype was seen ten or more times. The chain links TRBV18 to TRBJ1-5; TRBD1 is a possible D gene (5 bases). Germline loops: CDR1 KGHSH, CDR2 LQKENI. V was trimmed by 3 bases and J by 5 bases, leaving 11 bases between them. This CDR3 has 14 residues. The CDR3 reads CASSPTEGYQPQHF. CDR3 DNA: TGTGCCAGCTCACCGACAGAGGGGTATCAGCCCCAGCATTTT.

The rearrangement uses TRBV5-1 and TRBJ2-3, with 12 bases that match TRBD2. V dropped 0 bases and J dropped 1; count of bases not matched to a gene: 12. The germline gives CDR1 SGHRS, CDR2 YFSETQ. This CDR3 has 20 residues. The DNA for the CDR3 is TGCGCCAGCAGCTTGGAGATGCGGTGGACTAGCGGGGCTGGCACAGATACGCAGTATTTT. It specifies CASSLEMRWTSGAGTDTQYF.

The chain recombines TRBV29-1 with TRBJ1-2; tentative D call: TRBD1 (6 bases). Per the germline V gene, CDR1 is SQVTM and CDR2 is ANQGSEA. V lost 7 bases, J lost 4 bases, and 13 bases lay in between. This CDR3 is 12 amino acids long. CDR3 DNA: TGCAGCGCCCTGGACAGTCTCTATGGCTACACCTTC. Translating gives CSALDSLYGYTF.

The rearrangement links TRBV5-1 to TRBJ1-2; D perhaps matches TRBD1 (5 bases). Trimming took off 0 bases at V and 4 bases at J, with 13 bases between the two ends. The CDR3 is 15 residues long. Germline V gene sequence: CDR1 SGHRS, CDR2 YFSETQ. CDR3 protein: CASSLAQGIIYGYTF. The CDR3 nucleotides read TGCGCCAGCAGCTTGGCTCAGGGAATTATCTATGGCTACACCTTC. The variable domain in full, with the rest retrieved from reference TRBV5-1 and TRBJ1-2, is KAGVTQTPRYLIKTRGQQVTLSCSPISGHRSVSWYQQTPGQGLQFLFEYFSETQRNKGNFPGRFSGRQFSNSRSEMNVSTLELGDSALYLCASSLAQGIIYGYTFGSGTRLTVV.

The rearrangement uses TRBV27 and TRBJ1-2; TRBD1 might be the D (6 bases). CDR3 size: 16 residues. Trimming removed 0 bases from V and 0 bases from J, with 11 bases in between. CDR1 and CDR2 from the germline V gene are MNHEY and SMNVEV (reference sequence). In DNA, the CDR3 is TGTGCCAGCAGTTTATCTGGGGGCCTAGCTAACTATGGCTACACCTTC. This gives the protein CASSLSGGLANYGYTF.